The 31 T cell receptor beta chains presented below share a single source sample, sequenced in a study of blood T cell repertoires in COVID-19 (TCRdb year 2020). Library creation used the immunoSEQ multiplex PCR assay. TCRdb mirrors the immuneACCESS table, restricted to in-frame sequences. Some clones are absent from its copies; in checked studies, under half trace to an unresolved V gene, and the reason for the others is unknown. This sample gives fewer than 300,000 clones in total; approximately 92% of them show up just once. Of the sample, 2% to 3% is held by the ten largest clones. Source material: peripheral blood. The receptors originated from a person between 18 and 35 years old with COVID-19, enrolled during active disease.

This chain connects TRBV11-1 to TRBJ2-5, with 8 bases lining up with TRBD1. The CDR3 has 15 amino acids. Unmatched junction bases numbered 8, after V lost 6 bases and J lost 2 bases. Germline loops: CDR1 SGHAT, CDR2 FQDESV (reference sequence). The CDR3 DNA is TGTGCCAGCAGTCCAAGACAGGGGATGCAAGAGACCCAGTACTTC. The encoded protein is CASSPRQGMQETQYF.

This rearrangement joins TRBV5-1 to TRBJ2-2; 9 bases map to TRBD2. CDR1 is SGHRS, CDR2 YFSETQ, per germline. The junction had 5 bases not matched to a gene; V was cut back by 6 bases and J by 2 bases. This CDR3 is built from 15 residues. This chain's CDR3 is CASKTSGANTGELFF. The DNA of the CDR3 is TGCGCCAGCAAGACTAGCGGAGCCAACACCGGGGAGCTGTTTTTT.

The chain combines TRBV19 with TRBJ1-1; D perhaps matches TRBD1 (6 bases). The CDR3 sequence is 14 residues long. Trimming stripped 3 bases from V and 0 bases from J, with 8 bases between. The germline V gene has CDR1 LNHDA and CDR2 SQIVND (reference sequence). The CDR3 DNA reads as TGTGCCAGTAGTATGAGGACAGTGAACACTGAAGCTTTCTTT. Translating gives CASSMRTVNTEAFF.

The chain carries TRBV5-4 and TRBJ2-3; tentatively, D is TRBD2 (7 bases). Germline CDR1 and CDR2: SGHNT and YYREEE (reference sequence). Trimming pared 0 bases from V and 1 base from J, leaving 18 bases between. The CDR3 is made up of 18 amino acids. In DNA, the CDR3 is TGTGCCAGCAGCTTGGTCGGTCAGGGGAGGGTCGGCACAGATACGCAGTATTTT. It translates to CASSLVGQGRVGTDTQYF.

The chain recombines TRBV19 with TRBJ2-3; D is perhaps TRBD1 (7 bases). Trimming stripped 7 bases from V and 1 base from J, with 15 bases between. Germline CDR1 reads LNHDA; CDR2 reads SQIVND (reference sequence). CDR3 length equals 15 residues. The CDR3 region is CASKSRDSGTDTQYF. The CDR3 DNA sequence: TGTGCCAGTAAATCGCGGGACAGCGGCACAGATACGCAGTATTTT.

The rearrangement uses TRBV5-4 and TRBJ2-1, with D uncertain. The CDR3 totals 14 residues. Trimming shortened V by 0 bases and J by 2 bases, and 6 bases separated the two germline ends. The V gene's germline CDR1 is SGHNT and CDR2 YYREEE (reference sequence). The CDR3 DNA is TGTGCCAGCAGCTTGGCGTCTGCCTACAATGAGCAGTTCTTC. Its translation is CASSLASAYNEQFF. Full variable domain (rest looked up from reference TRBV5-4 and TRBJ2-1): ETGVTQSPTHLIKTRGQQVTLRCSSQSGHNTVSWYQQALGQGPQFIFQYYREEENGRGNFPPRFSGLQFPNYSSELNVNALELDDSALYLCASSLASAYNEQFFGPGTRLTVL.

There are a few counts of this clone. The chain has TRBV5-1 and TRBJ2-3; 7 bases line up with TRBD2. Per the germline V gene, CDR1 is SGHRS and CDR2 is YFSETQ. V shed 7 bases, J shed 2 bases, and the junction held 7 bases outside the gene matches. The CDR3 is 14 residues long. The CDR3: CASSGLQLTDTQYF. CDR3 DNA sequence: TGCGCCAGCTCGGGACTACAACTCACAGATACGCAGTATTTT.

This chain joins TRBV18 and TRBJ2-7; the match to TRBD1 covers 8 bases. V shed 4 bases, J shed 5 bases, and the junction held 10 bases outside the gene matches. Germline V gene sequence: CDR1 KGHSH, CDR2 LQKENI. This CDR3 is 15 amino acids long. The CDR3 sequence: CASSRLRQGADEQYF. The CDR3 bases are TGTGCCAGCTCACGCCTTCGGCAGGGGGCCGACGAGCAGTACTTC.

This clone was observed once. In DNA, the CDR3 is TGTGCCAGCAGTTACCAGGACTGGAACACCGGGGAGCTGTTTTTT. It codes for CASSYQDWNTGELFF. This rearrangement joins TRBV6-5 to TRBJ2-2, with a tentative D call TRBD2 (5 bases). The germline V and J ends were trimmed by 2 bases and 1 base, with 8 bases remaining between them. This CDR3 spans 15 amino acids. Germline assignment: CDR1 MNHEY and CDR2 SVGAGI.

This sequence joins TRBV7-2 and TRBJ2-1, with D maybe TRBD1 (5 bases). Trimming shortened V by 2 bases and J by 0 bases, and 14 bases separated the two germline ends. This CDR3 comprises 17 residues. Germline V gene lookup returns CDR1 SGHTA and CDR2 FQGNSA. The CDR3 sequence: CASSLKGPALSYNEQFF. CDR3 nucleotide sequence: TGTGCCAGCAGCTTAAAGGGGCCGGCTCTCTCCTACAATGAGCAGTTCTTC.

About this clone itself: Within the sample, other DNA sequences also encode this same CDR3. The chain has TRBV24-1 and TRBJ1-1; D unresolved. The CDR3 is made up of 13 amino acids. Germline CDR1 reads KGHDR; CDR2 reads SFDVKD. V was shortened by 3 bases and J by 2 bases, with 6 bases between the two germline ends. In nucleotides, the CDR3 is TGTGCCACCAGTGATATCCTTAACACTGAAGCTTTCTTT. As protein: CATSDILNTEAFF.

The V and J genes are TRBV7-6 and TRBJ2-3; 8 bases line up with TRBD2. This CDR3 is 15 amino acids long. Trimming cost V 0 bases and J 2 bases; bases outside gene matches: 1. Germline V gene data show CDR1 as SGHVS and CDR2 as FNYEAQ. The CDR3 here is CASSLASGTTDTQYF. The CDR3 coding sequence is TGTGCCAGCAGCTTAGCTAGCGGGACCACAGATACGCAGTATTTT.

The J gene is TRBJ2-1, the V gene TRBV3-1 (or the pseudogene TRBV3-2); a possible D gene is TRBD2 (5 bases). Germline CDR1 is LGHDT and CDR2 is YNNKEL (reference sequence). V was trimmed by 7 bases and J by 8 bases, leaving 9 bases between them. The CDR3 runs 11 residues. The CDR3 nucleotides are TGTGCCAGCACCCGAGGGTATGAGCAGTTCTTC. This encodes CASTRGYEQFF.

The chain joins TRBV6-2 or TRBV6-3 to TRBJ1-4; D is ambiguous. This CDR3 has 17 residues. The germline CDR1 and CDR2 sequences are MNHEY and SVGEGT. V lost 0 bases to trimming and J lost 5 bases, with 16 bases between them. The CDR3 DNA follows: TGTGCCAGCAGTTACTCGAGGGAGAAACCCACAAATGAAAAACTGTTTTTT. This codes for CASSYSREKPTNEKLFF.

In its sample, this clone was seen once. This chain joins TRBV4-1 and TRBJ2-3; D is unresolved. The germline V gene has CDR1 MGHRA and CDR2 YSYEKL. The CDR3 is made up of 16 amino acids. Trimming took off 0 bases at V and 4 bases at J, with 14 bases between the two ends. The chain's CDR3 is CASSQDSGSGADTQYF. CDR3 DNA sequence: TGCGCCAGCAGCCAAGATAGTGGATCTGGAGCAGATACGCAGTATTTT.

This CDR3 is CASSVTGTSGSYEQYF. The CDR3 coding sequence is TGTGCCAGCAGCGTCACCGGGACTAGCGGTTCCTACGAGCAGTACTTC. This rearrangement joins TRBV7-9 to TRBJ2-7; 11 nucleotides align to TRBD2. This CDR3 is 16 amino acids long. Germline CDR1 SEHNR, CDR2 FQNEAQ (reference sequence). V trimming: 5 bases; J trimming: 1 base; junction bases outside the gene matches: 7.

In the case of this clone: A read error is possible here, since a much larger clone lies one base away. The chain is built from TRBV7-3 and TRBJ1-1; D is possibly TRBD1 (6 bases). CDR1 is SGHTA, CDR2 FQGTGA, per germline. The length of the CDR3 is 13 residues. V lost 6 bases to trimming and J lost 1 base, with 9 bases between them. CDR3 nucleotide sequence: TGTGCCAGCAGTTACAGGGAGAACACTGAAGCTTTCTTT. Translated: CASSYRENTEAFF. The full variable domain, in which reference TRBV7-3 and TRBJ1-1 provide the parts outside the CDR3, is GAGVSQTPSNKVTEKGKYVELRCDPISGHTALYWYRQSLGQGPEFLIYFQGTGAADDSGLPNDRFFAVRPEGSVSTLKIQRTERGDSAVYLCASSYRENTEAFFGQGTRLTVV.

The chain employs TRBV19 and TRBJ2-7; 10 bases map to TRBD1. The CDR3 consists of 14 residues. The trim removed 6 bases at V and 1 base at J, leaving 3 bases unmatched. Germline-derived CDR1 and CDR2 are LNHDA and SQIVND (reference sequence). The CDR3: CASRPDRGSYEQYF. In DNA, the CDR3 is TGTGCCAGTAGACCGGACAGGGGGTCCTACGAGCAGTACTTC.

The rearrangement links TRBV5-6 to TRBJ2-7, with no clear D. There are 13 residues in the CDR3. V lost 4 bases and J lost 2, with 10 bases in between. In germline, CDR1 is SGHDT, CDR2 YYEEEE. The CDR3 here is CASSTSDAYEQYF. The CDR3 region has the DNA TGTGCCAGCAGCACCTCAGATGCCTACGAGCAGTACTTC.

The chain joins TRBV29-1 to TRBJ1-2; D is unclear. Germline V gene lookup returns CDR1 SQVTM and CDR2 ANQGSEA. V dropped 2 bases and J dropped 6 bases, with 7 bases sitting between them. The CDR3 totals 11 residues. CDR3 DNA sequence: TGCAGCGTTGAACAGGAGGATGGCTACACCTTC. This sequence encodes CSVEQEDGYTF.

The chain links TRBV29-1 to TRBJ1-2; maybe TRBD1 (5 bases). Germline V gives CDR1 SQVTM, CDR2 ANQGSEA. Trimming pared 5 bases from V and 8 bases from J, leaving 18 bases between. CDR3 size: 13 residues. CDR3 in DNA: TGCAGCGTTTATCAGGGCCTCGCACGGGGCTACACCTTC. This codes for CSVYQGLARGYTF.

This clone was counted once. The chain links TRBV28 to TRBJ2-5, with 8 positions matching TRBD2. The germline CDR1 and CDR2 sequences are MDHEN and SYDVKM. The CDR3 runs to 16 residues. The junction had 10 bases not matched to a gene; V was cut back by 3 bases and J by 4 bases. DNA of the CDR3: TGTGCCAGCAGTTTGGAAATAGCGGGGTTGGGAGAGACCCAGTACTTC. Its translation: CASSLEIAGLGETQYF.

This clone was detected only once. The genes are TRBV28 and TRBJ1-2; tentatively, D is TRBD1 (5 bases). V gave up 8 bases and J gave up 3 bases, with 13 bases separating them. In germline, CDR1 is MDHEN, CDR2 SYDVKM. CDR3 size: 13 residues. The DNA for the CDR3 is TGTGCCAGCGGTCGACAGAGAGACTATGGCTACACCTTC. Its translation: CASGRQRDYGYTF.

This clone was seen only once. V usage is TRBV2 and J usage is TRBJ2-7; D possibly corresponds to TRBD1 (8 bases). The V and J ends lost 5 bases and 5 bases respectively, with 16 bases between them. This CDR3 region has 14 residues. Germline CDR1 is SNHLY and CDR2 is FYNNEI. CDR3 bases: TGTGCCAGCAGTCCGACAGGGGAGGGGAACGAGCAGTACTTC. Translated: CASSPTGEGNEQYF.

The V gene is TRBV3-1 (or the pseudogene TRBV3-2), the J gene TRBJ2-1, with TRBD2 matching over 7 bases. CDR1 LGHDT and CDR2 YNNKEL come from the germline V gene (reference sequence). The V gene end was trimmed by 0 bases and the J gene end by 5 bases; junction bases not matched to a gene: 7. The CDR3 loop spans 16 amino acids. CDR3 sequence reads: CASSQDRTSANNEQFF. CDR3 nucleotides: TGTGCCAGCAGCCAAGACAGAACTAGCGCAAACAATGAGCAGTTCTTC.

The chain carries TRBV29-1 and TRBJ1-1; the D gene is possibly TRBD1 (6 bases). The V and J ends lost 2 bases and 6 bases respectively, with 16 bases between them. This CDR3 has 14 amino acids. Germline V CDR1 and CDR2: SQVTM, ANQGSEA. CDR3 residues: CSVERGDRSAEAFF. CDR3 nucleotides: TGCAGCGTTGAAAGGGGCGACAGGAGTGCTGAAGCTTTCTTT.

The chain is built from TRBV7-9 and TRBJ2-1, with a possible D match to TRBD2 (5 bases). CDR1 and CDR2 (germline): SEHNR, FQNEAQ (reference sequence). V was trimmed by 2 bases and J by 9 bases, leaving 14 bases between them. The CDR3 covers 14 residues. The CDR3, as DNA: TGTGCCAGCAGCTTACGGGGAAAAGATGGTGAGCAGTTCTTC. Its protein is CASSLRGKDGEQFF.

The CDR3 sequence is CASSLKLALFDEQYF. As DNA, the CDR3 is TGTGCCAGCAGCTTAAAACTAGCGCTCTTCGACGAGCAGTACTTC. The V gene is TRBV11-2, the J gene TRBJ2-7; the match to TRBD2 covers 7 bases. The CDR3 sequence is 15 residues long. V lost 2 bases to trimming and J lost 5 bases; unmatched junction nucleotides: 9. Germline assignment: CDR1 SGHAT and CDR2 FQNNGV.

This chain links TRBV6-2 or TRBV6-3 with TRBJ1-5, with D maybe TRBD1 (6 bases). CDR3 size: 17 residues. With 1 base removed from V and 0 bases from J, the gap between germline ends came to 13 bases. CDR1 and CDR2 from the germline V gene are MNHEY and SVGEGT. The CDR3 sequence is CASSYLQVGHSNQPQHF. CDR3 bases: TGTGCCAGCAGTTACTTACAGGTGGGACATAGCAATCAGCCCCAGCATTTT.

This chain joins TRBV7-2 and TRBJ2-1, with TRBD2 matching 9 bases. The germline gives CDR1 SGHTA, CDR2 FQGNSA. J gave up 2 bases and V 5 bases, and 4 bases lay outside the gene matches. This CDR3 has 15 amino acids. CDR3 sequence (DNA): TGTGCCAGCAGCCCTCCTAGCGGGACCTACAATGAGCAGTTCTTC. Translated: CASSPPSGTYNEQFF. The full variable domain, rest sourced from reference TRBV7-2 and TRBJ2-1, is GAGVSQSPSNKVTEKGKDVELRCDPISGHTALYWYRQSLGQGLEFLIYFQGNSAPDKSGLPSDRFSAERTGGSVSTLTIQRTQQEDSAVYLCASSPPSGTYNEQFFGPGTRLTVL.

This chain links TRBV13 with TRBJ1-1, with D possibly being TRBD1 (5 bases). Trimming pared 0 bases from V and 4 bases from J, leaving 15 bases between. This CDR3 spans 16 amino acids. Germline values: CDR1 PRHDT, CDR2 FYEKMQ (reference sequence). CDR3 DNA: TGTGCCAGCAGCTTAGGCCGCAGGGAAGGCGGCACTGAAGCTTTCTTT. Amino acid sequence: CASSLGRREGGTEAFF. Drawing the rest from reference TRBV13 and TRBJ1-1, the complete variable domain is AAGVIQSPRHLIKEKRETATLKCYPIPRHDTVYWYQQGPGQDPQFLISFYEKMQSDKGSIPDRFSAQQFSDYHSELNMSSLELGDSALYFCASSLGRREGGTEAFFGQGTRLTVV.